This T cell receptor (beta chain) was documented in a study of cytomegalovirus exposure and HLA in healthy donors. The study sampled nominally healthy donors, though unrecorded immune exposures were likely. This CDR3 is 16 amino acids long. The germline CDR1 and CDR2 sequences are SGHTA and FQGNSA. The V end lost 0 bases, the J end lost 2 bases, and 11 bases lay between the germline ends. This clone has a single count. 13 Jbeta primers and 60 Vbeta primers were used for the PCR. Profiling relied on immunoSEQ multiplex PCR, and the TCRdb table lists in-frame clones only, not all of them. There are more than 85,000 clones in the sample; around 80% occur only once, and 1.2% lies in the top ten.

Material: PBMCs. The chain employs TRBV7-2 and TRBJ2-1; a weak D match, TRBD2 (5 bases). The source is a woman aged 18-30 years in good health and CMV-seronegative. The CDR3 protein is CASSLARTSTYNEQFF. The CDR3 nucleotides are TGTGCCAGCAGCTTAGCCCGGACTTCTACCTACAATGAGCAGTTCTTC.